Given below is one T cell receptor (beta chain) in context. Its antigen is not identified. CD45RO-CCR7+CD27+CD95- expression identified naive CD8+ T cells. The record originates from a study of CXCR3-negative and CXCR3-positive naive CD8 T cells. General study results and limits: With surface CD5 comparable between naive subsets, TCR strength was estimated using properties derived from the TRB CDR3. When CXCR3-positive naive cells were set against CXCR3-negative naive cells, the former had more hydrophobic TRB CDR3s.

Each TRB cDNA library was prepared by 5' RACE (with UMI labels). Reprocessing the 5' RACE reads, TCRdb reports a single entry for every CDR3 protein and omits DNA. In all, the sample yields about 80,000 distinct CDR3 sequences. This CDR3 is 13 amino acids long. Germline V CDR1 and CDR2: MGHRA, YSYEKL. The clonotype was recovered from a human donor in good health. Some clones in this sample may be carry-over from other donors' samples. The chain joins TRBV4-1 to TRBJ2-7. The sequencing sample was made of naive CXCR3- CD8+ T cells from blood. This sample's subset: CD45RO-CCR7+CD27+CD95- naive CD8+ T cells lacking CXCR3 (TNR3-). The CDR3 here is CASSHGTPYEQYF.